Shown below are 10 T cell receptor beta chains from a single sample sequenced in a study of shared clonotypes between healthy human individuals. This table comes from immunoSEQ multiplex PCR, and its TCRdb copy is limited to in-frame clones, with some not included. The repertoire holds 2 million or so clones, with 90% to 95% as singletons. The sample taken for sequencing was naive CD4+ T cells sorted from blood. Subset in this sample: CD45RA+ positively selected. Receptors were obtained from a man younger than 35 in good health.

The chain carries TRBV7-8 and TRBJ1-5; no clear D gene. The V gene's germline CDR1 is SGHVS and CDR2 FQNEAQ. The V and J ends lost 3 bases and 2 bases respectively, with 11 bases between them. The CDR3 extends over 15 amino acids. CDR3 sequence: CASSLKGGGNQPQHF. CDR3 coding DNA: TGTGCCAGCAGCTTGAAGGGCGGGGGCAATCAGCCCCAGCATTTT.

As to this clone: Possible read error: a much larger clone is one base away. Other DNA variants within this sample encode the same CDR3. The CDR3 bases are TGTGCCAGCATGGTATCCAGGGGCTATACTGAAGCTTTCTTT. Translated, it gives CASMVSRGYTEAFF. The chain combines TRBV2 with TRBJ1-1, with D maybe TRBD1 (6 bases). The V gene's germline CDR1 is SNHLY and CDR2 FYNNEI. CDR3 size: 14 residues. Trimming cost V 7 bases and J 5 bases, with 17 bases left between them.

This chain connects TRBV27 to TRBJ2-7, with TRBD2 matching over 9 bases. Looked up from germline, CDR1 is MNHEY and CDR2 is SMNVEV (reference sequence). Losses at the gene ends were 6 bases for V and 5 bases for J; bases not matched to a gene: 11. The CDR3 is 15 amino acids. The CDR3 coding sequence is TGTGCCAGCAGGACGGGACTAGCTGCCACCCACGAGCAGTACTTC. Its protein product is CASRTGLAATHEQYF.

The J gene is TRBJ1-2, the V gene TRBV28; D remains ambiguous. The germline CDR1 and CDR2 sequences are MDHEN and SYDVKM. V was trimmed by 7 bases and J by 6 bases, leaving 12 bases between them. CDR3 length equals 12 residues. CDR3 amino acids: CASKAAVDGYTF. CDR3 nucleotides: TGTGCCAGCAAAGCGGCGGTGGATGGCTACACCTTC.

With regard to this clone: This may come from a read error, since a much larger clone is one base off. Other nucleotide sequences in the sample specify the same CDR3. V is TRBV5-8 and J is TRBJ1-2; the D gene is possibly TRBD1 (5 bases). Germline CDR1 is SGHTS and CDR2 is YDEGEE. The CDR3 has 15 residues. V was trimmed by 0 bases and J by 3 bases, leaving 12 bases between them. This chain's CDR3 is CASSLASTGYYGYTF. For the CDR3, the DNA is TGTGCCAGCAGCTTGGCATCAACAGGTTACTATGGCTACACCTTC.

This clone has just one count. This rearrangement joins TRBV13 to TRBJ1-1; a weak D match, TRBD1 (6 bases). Trimming removed 3 bases from V and 4 bases from J, with 15 bases in between. Germline V gene lookup returns CDR1 PRHDT and CDR2 FYEKMQ (reference sequence). The CDR3 contains 15 residues. The DNA for the CDR3 is TGTGCCAGCAGCTTCCGCCCTCGCAGGGGCACTGAAGCTTTCTTT. Translating it yields CASSFRPRRGTEAFF.

The rearrangement joins TRBV30 to TRBJ1-2; D unresolved. Germline CDR1 and CDR2: GTSNPN and SVGIG (reference sequence). Trimming stripped 1 base from V and 3 bases from J, with 3 bases between. The CDR3 has 11 amino acids. CDR3 amino acids: CAWSGDYGYTF. In nucleotides, the CDR3 is TGTGCCTGGAGTGGGGACTATGGCTACACCTTC.

Points on this clone: Other DNA sequences of this sample code for an identical CDR3. The J gene is TRBJ2-5, the V gene TRBV28; no clear D gene. The germline V gene encodes CDR1 MDHEN and CDR2 SYDVKM. The CDR3 consists of 12 residues. The ends were cut back, 2 bases at V and 1 base at J, with 2 bases in the middle. CDR3 region: CASSLLQETQYF. The DNA for the CDR3 is TGTGCCAGCAGTTTACTCCAAGAGACCCAGTACTTC.

This clone was seen a single time. This chain links TRBV30 with TRBJ1-2, with D possibly matching TRBD1 (5 bases). The CDR3 extends over 12 amino acids. V was trimmed by 2 bases and J by 4 bases, leaving 8 bases between them. Germline-derived CDR1 and CDR2 are GTSNPN and SVGIG (reference sequence). The CDR3 sequence is CAWSTRGYGYTF. The CDR3 DNA follows: TGTGCCTGGAGTACAAGGGGCTATGGCTACACCTTC. Full variable domain (rest looked up from reference TRBV30 and TRBJ1-2): SQTIHQWPATLVQPVGSPLSLECTVEGTSNPNLYWYRQAAGRGLQLLFYSVGIGQISSEVPQNLSASRPQDRQFILSSKKLLLSDSGFYLCAWSTRGYGYTFGSGTRLTVV.

This clone has more than one count but fewer than ten. The chain combines TRBV2 with TRBJ1-5; D uncertain. With 2 bases removed from V and 4 bases from J, the gap between germline ends came to 9 bases. This CDR3 is 14 amino acids long. Looked up from germline, CDR1 is SNHLY and CDR2 is FYNNEI. CDR3 in amino acids: CASSERVTNQPQHF. In DNA form, the CDR3 reads TGTGCCAGCAGTGAAAGGGTAACTAATCAGCCCCAGCATTTT.